This T cell receptor (beta chain) was sequenced for a study of neurological immune-mediated disorders. General observations from the study: For the multiple sclerosis repertoire cluster, no association with any clinical or MRI feature was found.

Comments on this clonotype: What it binds is unknown. This may be a read error: a much more frequent sequence differs by one nucleotide.

From 15-18 subjects, each sequencing run yielded over 170 million TCR-beta sequences. TCRdb re-derived calls from the 5' RACE reads in MiXCR, one entry per CDR3 protein. The profile shows 66,000 or so distinct CDR3 sequences, around 3.3% of them singletons. CDR3 length: 14 amino acids. CDR1 and CDR2 from the germline V gene are ENHRY and SYGVKD. Unmatched junction bases numbered 6, after V lost 7 bases and J lost 2 bases. The TCR comes from a man in his forties or fifties with multiple sclerosis. V is TRBV10-3 and J is TRBJ2-3, with 7 nucleotides matching TRBD2. The material sequenced was PBMCs. For the CDR3, the DNA is TGTGCCATCAAGCGGGGTCTCGACACAGATACGCAGTATTTT. This gives the protein CAIKRGLDTDTQYF.